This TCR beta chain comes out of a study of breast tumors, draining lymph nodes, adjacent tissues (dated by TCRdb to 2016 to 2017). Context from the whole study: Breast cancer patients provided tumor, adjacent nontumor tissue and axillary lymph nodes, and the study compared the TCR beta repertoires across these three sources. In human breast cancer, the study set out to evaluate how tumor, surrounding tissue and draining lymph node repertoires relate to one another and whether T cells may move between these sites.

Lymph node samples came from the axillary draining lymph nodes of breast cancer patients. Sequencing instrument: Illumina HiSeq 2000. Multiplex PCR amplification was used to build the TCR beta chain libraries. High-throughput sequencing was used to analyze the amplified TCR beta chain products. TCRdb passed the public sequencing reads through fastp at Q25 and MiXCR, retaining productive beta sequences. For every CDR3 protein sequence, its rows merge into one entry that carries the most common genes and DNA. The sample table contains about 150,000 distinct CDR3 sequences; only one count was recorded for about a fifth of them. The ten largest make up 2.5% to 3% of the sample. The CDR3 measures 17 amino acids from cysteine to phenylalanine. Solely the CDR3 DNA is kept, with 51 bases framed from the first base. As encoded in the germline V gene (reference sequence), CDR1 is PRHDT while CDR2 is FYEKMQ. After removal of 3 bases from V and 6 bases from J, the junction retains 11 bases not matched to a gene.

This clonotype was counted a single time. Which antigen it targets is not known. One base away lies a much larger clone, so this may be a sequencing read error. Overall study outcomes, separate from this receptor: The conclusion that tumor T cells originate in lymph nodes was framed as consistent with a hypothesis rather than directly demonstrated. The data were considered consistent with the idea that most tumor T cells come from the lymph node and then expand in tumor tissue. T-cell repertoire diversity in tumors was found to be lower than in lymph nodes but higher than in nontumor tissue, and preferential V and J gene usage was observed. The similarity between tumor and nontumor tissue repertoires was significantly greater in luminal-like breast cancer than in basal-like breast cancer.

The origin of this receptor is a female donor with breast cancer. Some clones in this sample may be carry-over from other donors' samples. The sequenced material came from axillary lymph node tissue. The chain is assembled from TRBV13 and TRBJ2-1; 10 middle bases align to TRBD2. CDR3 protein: CASSLGPAGGIFNEQFF. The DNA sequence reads TGTGCCAGCAGCTTGGGGCCAGCGGGAGGGATTTTCAATGAGCAGTTCTTC.